Below, 32 T cell receptor beta chains from the same sample are listed, as sequenced in a study of shared clonotypes between healthy human individuals. Assay: immunoSEQ multiplex PCR; the TCRdb copy retains only in-frame clones and omits some. The data hold 950,000 to 1,200,000 clones, with about 72% observed a single time. Material for sequencing was memory CD4+ T cells from PBMCs. Subset of the sample: CD45RA-negative fraction. These receptors originate from a man younger than 30 in good health. Some clones in this sample may be carry-over from other donors' samples.

V is TRBV29-1 and J is TRBJ2-2; 13 bases line up with TRBD2. J was trimmed by 3 bases and V by 3 bases; bases with no gene match: 1. Germline CDR1 and CDR2: SQVTM and ANQGSEA. The CDR3 covers 15 residues. In DNA, the CDR3 is TGCAGCGTTGAGGGACTAGCGGGACACACCGGGGAGCTGTTTTTT. Translation gives CSVEGLAGHTGELFF.

This chain links TRBV5-1 with TRBJ1-1; D not certain. CDR1 and CDR2 from the germline V gene are SGHRS and YFSETQ. CDR3 length: 16 residues. V was cut by 0 bases and J by 0 bases, with 12 bases left in between. CDR3 sequence: CASSLDFPGMNTEAFF. The CDR3 nucleotides read TGCGCCAGCAGCTTGGACTTTCCGGGTATGAACACTGAAGCTTTCTTT.

The rearrangement joins TRBV10-2 to TRBJ1-2; D unclear. The CDR3 covers 14 residues. Germline V gene sequence: CDR1 WSHSY, CDR2 SAAADI. V was clipped by 4 bases and J by 0 bases, with 9 bases between them. Here the CDR3 reads CASSAQITNYGYTF. CDR3 bases: TGCGCCAGCAGTGCCCAAATCACTAACTATGGCTACACCTTC.

This clone was seen a single time. The genes are TRBV19 and TRBJ2-2; perhaps TRBD2 as D (5 bases). The germline V gene has CDR1 LNHDA and CDR2 SQIVND (reference sequence). This CDR3 region has 16 residues. Trimming cost V 8 bases and J 1 base, with 17 bases left between them. The CDR3 sequence is CASASLTTLNTGELFF. CDR3 DNA: TGTGCCAGTGCCTCGCTGACTACCTTGAACACCGGGGAGCTGTTTTTT.

A note on this clone: Possible read error: a much larger clone is one base away. The chain combines TRBV9 with TRBJ1-1; D gene uncertain. The germline gives CDR1 SGDLS, CDR2 YYNGEE. The V end lost 2 bases, the J end lost 1 base, and 6 bases lay between the germline ends. The CDR3 length is 13 residues. Written as DNA, the CDR3 is TGTGCCAGCAGCGTTACACAGAACACTGAAGCTTTCTTT. This encodes CASSVTQNTEAFF.

To note about this clone: The same CDR3 also results from other DNA sequences found in this sample. The V call is TRBV9, the J call TRBJ2-3; 9 positions agree with TRBD2. With V trimmed by 0 bases and J by 4 bases, 6 bases remained unmatched. CDR1 is SGDLS and CDR2 is YYNGEE in the germline V gene. CDR3 length: 16 amino acids. This CDR3 reads CASSVAPAGGADTQYF. DNA of the CDR3: TGTGCCAGCAGCGTAGCTCCAGCGGGAGGTGCAGATACGCAGTATTTT.

The chain recombines TRBV5-1 with TRBJ2-1; tentative D call: TRBD1 (6 bases). The CDR3 is 16 amino acids. Trimming took off 1 base at V and 0 bases at J, with 11 bases between the two ends. Germline V gene sequence: CDR1 SGHRS, CDR2 YFSETQ. The CDR3: CASSLFGQSSYNEQFF. In nucleotides, the CDR3 is TGCGCCAGCAGCTTGTTTGGACAGAGCTCCTACAATGAGCAGTTCTTC.

The count of this clone is one. The chain combines TRBV5-1 with TRBJ2-5, with 9 bases aligning to TRBD2. Germline CDR1 SGHRS, CDR2 YFSETQ. V gave up 1 base and J gave up 3 bases; unmatched junction bases: 4. The CDR3 has 15 residues. CDR3 sequence reads: CASSLTTSGEETQYF. In nucleotides, the CDR3 is TGCGCCAGCAGCTTGACGACTAGCGGAGAAGAGACCCAGTACTTC.

This rearrangement joins TRBV14 to TRBJ2-7, with 7 bases lining up with TRBD2. Germline V lookup: CDR1 SGHDN, CDR2 FVKESK. This CDR3 is 15 amino acids long. The V and J ends lost 2 bases and 3 bases, in that order; junction bases with no gene match: 7. CDR3 sequence: CASSQLGGMGYEQYF. CDR3 sequence (DNA): TGTGCCAGCAGCCAACTGGGGGGGATGGGCTACGAGCAGTACTTC. The entire variable domain, with the rest obtained from reference TRBV14 and TRBJ2-7, is as follows: EAGVTQFPSHSVIEKGQTVTLRCDPISGHDNLYWYRRVMGKEIKFLLHFVKESKQDESGMPNNRFLAERTGGTYSTLKVQPAELEDSGVYFCASSQLGGMGYEQYFGPGTRLTVT.

The V and J genes are TRBV28 and TRBJ2-7, with TRBD1 matching 11 bases. Germline V CDR1 and CDR2: MDHEN, SYDVKM. J gave up 5 bases and V 6 bases, and 9 bases lay outside the gene matches. This CDR3 comprises 15 residues. DNA of the CDR3: TGTGCCAGCAGCCTAAGGACAGGGGGCGTAAACGAGCAGTACTTC. This gives the protein CASSLRTGGVNEQYF. The entire variable domain, with the rest obtained from reference TRBV28 and TRBJ2-7, is as follows: DVKVTQSSRYLVKRTGEKVFLECVQDMDHENMFWYRQDPGLGLRLIYFSYDVKMKEKGDIPEGYSVSREKKERFSLILESASTNQTSMYLCASSLRTGGVNEQYFGPGTRLTVT.

V usage is TRBV18 and J usage is TRBJ2-5, with TRBD1 matching 8 bases. CDR1 KGHSH and CDR2 LQKENI come from the germline V gene. V dropped 1 base and J dropped 4; count of bases not matched to a gene: 5. The CDR3 has 15 amino acids. CDR3 amino acids: CASSPLGQGGETQYF. The CDR3 nucleotides read TGTGCCAGCTCACCACTAGGACAGGGAGGAGAGACCCAGTACTTC.

This clone was seen a few times. V gene TRBV28 combines with J gene TRBJ1-5; 11 nucleotides align to TRBD1. J lost 3 bases, V lost 8 bases, and 9 bases had no gene match. Germline values: CDR1 MDHEN, CDR2 SYDVKM. The CDR3 contains 16 residues. For the CDR3, the DNA is TGTGCCAGCCACGGACAGGGGGCGGGTACCAATCAGCCCCAGCATTTT. Translation: CASHGQGAGTNQPQHF. The variable domain in full, completed from reference TRBV28 and TRBJ1-5, reads DVKVTQSSRYLVKRTGEKVFLECVQDMDHENMFWYRQDPGLGLRLIYFSYDVKMKEKGDIPEGYSVSREKKERFSLILESASTNQTSMYLCASHGQGAGTNQPQHFGDGTRLSIL.

The V and J genes are TRBV7-9 and TRBJ1-2, with 8 bases that match TRBD1. In germline, CDR1 is SEHNR, CDR2 FQNEAQ (reference sequence). The V segment lost 5 bases and the J segment 8 bases; nucleotides outside the gene matches: 10. The CDR3 has 14 amino acids. The CDR3 DNA reads as TGTGCCAGCAGCACCTCGACAGGGGCGGAGGGCTACACCTTC. Translated: CASSTSTGAEGYTF.

This clone was seen more than once but under ten times. The chain recombines TRBV6-1 with TRBJ1-3; no reliable D call. Trimming cost V 6 bases and J 0 bases, with 6 bases left between them. The CDR3 contains 13 residues. In germline, CDR1 is MNHNS, CDR2 SASEGT. CDR3 coding DNA: TGTGCCAGCAGCGATCCCTCTGGAAACACCATATATTTT. Translated: CASSDPSGNTIYF.

Points on this clone: An end of the junction differs from the germline gene, which may be a read error. The chain links TRBV5-4 to TRBJ2-1; D gene uncertain. This CDR3 has 14 residues. Germline CDR1 SGHNT, CDR2 YYREEE (reference sequence). Here the CDR3 DNA reads TGTGCCAGCAGCGGGCCCCTCTCCAACAATGAGCAGTTCTTC. The encoded protein is CASSGPLSNNEQFF.

The gene calls are TRBV27 and TRBJ2-1; D may be TRBD1 (6 bases). V was trimmed by 5 bases and J by 9 bases, leaving 23 bases between them. The CDR3 runs 16 residues. Germline V CDR1 and CDR2: MNHEY, SMNVEV (reference sequence). DNA of the CDR3: TGTGCCAGCAGTGTCCCCCCGGCTAGGGGGTTCGTTGAGCAGTTCTTC. Its translation is CASSVPPARGFVEQFF.

This clone has only one observation. The chain is built from TRBV5-1 and TRBJ1-2, with unresolved D. The CDR3 loop spans 14 amino acids. Germline V gene lookup returns CDR1 SGHRS and CDR2 YFSETQ. V gave up 2 bases and J gave up 3 bases, with 11 bases separating them. The DNA of the CDR3 is TGCGCCAGCAGCTTTTTCACAGTCGACTATGGCTACACCTTC. This sequence encodes CASSFFTVDYGYTF.

V and J are TRBV15 and TRBJ1-2; D ambiguous. Trimming removed 0 bases from V and 4 bases from J, with 12 bases in between. The V gene's germline CDR1 is LNHNV and CDR2 YYDKDF (reference sequence). The CDR3 runs to 15 residues. CDR3 sequence (DNA): TGTGCCACCAGCAGAGAACAGACTCCCCTCTATGGCTACACCTTC. Encoded protein: CATSREQTPLYGYTF.

CDR3 loop: CANYRGTRATNEKLFF. The CDR3 DNA follows: TGTGCCAACTACAGGGGGACACGTGCAACTAATGAAAAACTGTTTTTT. V usage is TRBV9 and J usage is TRBJ1-4; TRBD1 aligns across 8 bases. V trimming: 9 bases; J trimming: 0 bases; junction bases outside the gene matches: 10. The CDR3 is 16 residues long. Germline values: CDR1 SGDLS, CDR2 YYNGEE.

The genes are TRBV4-3 and TRBJ1-6, with D perhaps TRBD1 (5 bases). V lost 3 bases to trimming and J lost 5 bases, with 11 bases between them. This CDR3 has 15 amino acids. CDR1 LGHNA and CDR2 YSLEER come from the germline V gene. CDR3 sequence: CASSQVGGHNSPLHF. CDR3 nucleotide sequence: TGCGCCAGCAGCCAGGTGGGGGGACATAATTCACCCCTCCACTTT.

This sequence joins TRBV5-1 and TRBJ2-5; D may be TRBD2 (6 bases). Germline CDR1 and CDR2: SGHRS and YFSETQ. CDR3 size: 15 residues. Trimming shortened V by 4 bases and J by 5 bases, and 18 bases separated the two germline ends. The CDR3 region has the DNA TGCGCCAGCAGCCCGACTAGTCCACGGGGGGAGACCCAGTACTTC. This sequence encodes CASSPTSPRGETQYF.

This chain uses TRBV10-1 with TRBJ2-3; 7 positions agree with TRBD1. Germline V gene data show CDR1 as WNHNN and CDR2 as SYGVQD (reference sequence). The CDR3 contains 14 residues. V shed 7 bases and J 2 bases; nucleotides not matched to a gene: 6. CDR3 in amino acids: CASKGQKVTDTQYF. CDR3 nucleotide sequence: TGCGCCAGCAAGGGACAGAAAGTCACAGATACGCAGTATTTT.

The rearrangement joins TRBV5-6 to TRBJ2-5, with D perhaps matching TRBD2 (6 bases). Germline V gene lookup returns CDR1 SGHDT and CDR2 YYEEEE. This CDR3 contains 14 residues. Trimming shortened V by 0 bases and J by 5 bases, and 11 bases separated the two germline ends. CDR3 DNA: TGTGCCAGCAGCTTGGCTGGCCGGGGGGAGACCCAGTACTTC. It specifies CASSLAGRGETQYF.

This chain connects TRBV4-2 to TRBJ2-5; 11 positions match TRBD2. Germline lookup yields CDR1 LGHNA and CDR2 YNFKEQ. This CDR3 has 16 amino acids. The junction had 7 bases not matched to a gene; V was cut back by 3 bases and J by 4 bases. The CDR3 region is CASSQAYGTSGETQYF. CDR3 coding DNA: TGTGCCAGCAGCCAGGCCTACGGGACTAGCGGAGAGACCCAGTACTTC.

This chain connects TRBV5-1 to TRBJ2-3, with 8 positions matching TRBD1. In germline, CDR1 is SGHRS, CDR2 YFSETQ. CDR3 length equals 13 residues. V lost 4 bases and J lost 14; bases outside the gene matches: 12. DNA for the CDR3: TGCGCCAGCAGCAAGGATCAGGGGGCTCCCTCGTATTTT. Translated, it gives CASSKDQGAPSYF.

The chain is built from TRBV28 and TRBJ2-7; D may be TRBD2 (6 bases). The CDR3 extends over 14 amino acids. In germline, CDR1 is MDHEN, CDR2 SYDVKM. V lost 8 bases and J 0 bases, leaving 14 bases between the germline ends. As DNA, the CDR3 is TGTGCCAGCCACCGGAGGGGCGGCTCCTACGAGCAGTACTTC. This codes for CASHRRGGSYEQYF.

The chain links TRBV18 to TRBJ2-3; perhaps TRBD2 as D (5 bases). The germline CDR1 and CDR2 sequences are KGHSH and LQKENI. The CDR3 length is 17 residues. V lost 2 bases to trimming and J lost 0 bases, with 15 bases between them. The CDR3 DNA follows: TGTGCCAGCTCACCATGGACTCCTCTAACTAGCACAGATACGCAGTATTTT. Protein product: CASSPWTPLTSTDTQYF.

This chain uses TRBV5-1 with TRBJ1-1; no clear D gene. Germline CDR1 and CDR2: SGHRS and YFSETQ. V was trimmed by 0 bases and J by 4 bases, leaving 7 bases between them. This CDR3 contains 13 residues. The CDR3 sequence is CASSLDLVTEAFF. CDR3 bases: TGCGCCAGCAGCTTGGACTTGGTCACTGAAGCTTTCTTT.

This chain connects TRBV29-1 to TRBJ2-2; weak D call: TRBD1 (6 bases). This CDR3 region has 14 residues. The germline V gene has CDR1 SQVTM and CDR2 ANQGSEA. Trimming took 4 bases from V and 7 from J, leaving 16 bases between them. The CDR3 sequence: CSVAGALESGELFF. The CDR3 nucleotides are TGCAGCGTTGCAGGGGCCCTGGAAAGCGGGGAGCTGTTTTTT.

V gene TRBV5-1 combines with J gene TRBJ2-7; 11 bases line up with TRBD2. This CDR3 has 15 residues. CDR1 and CDR2 from the germline V gene are SGHRS and YFSETQ. Germline trimming cut 4 bases from V and 5 bases from J; bases unmatched to any gene: 8. CDR3 residues: CASSAGTSGGNEQYF. For the CDR3, the DNA is TGCGCCAGCAGCGCCGGGACTAGCGGTGGGAACGAGCAGTACTTC. The whole variable domain, remainder taken from reference TRBV5-1 and TRBJ2-7, is KAGVTQTPRYLIKTRGQQVTLSCSPISGHRSVSWYQQTPGQGLQFLFEYFSETQRNKGNFPGRFSGRQFSNSRSEMNVSTLELGDSALYLCASSAGTSGGNEQYFGPGTRLTVT.

This chain uses TRBV5-8 with TRBJ1-6, with no clear D. Germline loops: CDR1 SGHTS, CDR2 YDEGEE. The CDR3 runs 14 residues. Trimming removed 0 bases at V and 9 bases at J, with 10 bases between. The CDR3, as DNA: TGTGCCAGCAGCTTGGTTGGAGACCCTTCACCCCTCCACTTT. Encoded protein: CASSLVGDPSPLHF.

The chain employs TRBV7-2 and TRBJ2-7; tentatively, D is TRBD1 or TRBD2 (6 bases each). V shed 0 bases and J shed 3 bases, with 15 bases lying between them. This CDR3 has 16 amino acids. Per germline, CDR1 SGHTA and CDR2 FQGNSA. CDR3 amino acids: CASSLAGGQVGYEQYF. Written as DNA, the CDR3 is TGTGCCAGCAGCTTAGCAGGGGGGCAGGTAGGCTACGAGCAGTACTTC.